The next 10 T cell receptor beta chains were all read from a single sample in a study of regulatory T cells in long-lasting Graves disease. Building the TCR beta libraries relied on iRepertoire HTBI primers, and CDR3 regions underwent Arm-PCR. One entry per CDR3 protein results from TCRdb running MiXCR on the multiplex PCR reads. The sample has 450,000 to 700,000 distinct CDR3 sequences, roughly 13% seen once; the top ten hold 10%. Time point denoted: newly diagnosed GD, antithyroid drugs for less than 3 months. TCR sequences were obtained from RNA taken from PBMCs. This same sample was also taken into another study, of T cells in Graves' hyperthyroidism and ophthalmopathy.

Specimen: peripheral blood mononuclear cells (PBMCs), collected at new diagnosis, from a patient treated with antithyroid drugs. The source is a man aged 25 to 40 with Graves disease.

At least ten counts were recorded for this clonotype. The J gene is TRBJ1-5, the V gene TRBV6-1; D gene uncertain. The CDR3 totals 14 residues. Trimming stripped 1 base from V and 4 bases from J, with 8 bases between. Germline V gene data show CDR1 as MNHNS and CDR2 as SASEGT. CDR3 sequence: CASSEGQRNQPQHF. CDR3 in DNA: TGTGCCAGCAGTGAAGGGCAGCGGAATCAGCCCCAGCATTTT.

This chain uses TRBV7-2 with TRBJ1-5; no clear D. Per germline, CDR1 SGHTA and CDR2 FQGNSA. This CDR3 region has 15 residues. V dropped 2 bases and J dropped 7 bases, with 15 bases sitting between them. CDR3 in amino acids: CASSLSSLSTQPQHF. DNA for the CDR3: TGTGCCAGCAGCTTAAGCTCACTCTCGACCCAGCCCCAGCATTTT.

This clonotype was recorded at least ten times. The rearrangement joins TRBV20-1 to TRBJ2-5, with 7 positions matching TRBD2. The V gene's germline CDR1 is DFQATT and CDR2 SNEGSKA (reference sequence). This CDR3 comprises 13 residues. V was clipped by 6 bases and J by 1 base; unmatched bases: 5. CDR3 loop: CSALGLGQETQYF. The CDR3, as DNA: TGCAGTGCCCTCGGACTAGGCCAAGAGACCCAGTACTTC.

This clonotype has more than one count but fewer than ten. The chain recombines TRBV5-1 with TRBJ1-2; D uncertain. The CDR3 runs to 12 residues. The V gene lost 3 bases and the J gene lost 5 bases, with 8 bases spanning the gap. CDR1 and CDR2 (germline): SGHRS, YFSETQ. The CDR3 sequence: CASSSSYYGYTF. The CDR3, as DNA: TGCGCCAGCAGCTCGTCCTATTATGGCTACACCTTC. The full variable domain, with the rest looked up from reference TRBV5-1 and TRBJ1-2, is KAGVTQTPRYLIKTRGQQVTLSCSPISGHRSVSWYQQTPGQGLQFLFEYFSETQRNKGNFPGRFSGRQFSNSRSEMNVSTLELGDSALYLCASSSSYYGYTFGSGTRLTVV.

This clonotype was detected ten times or more. V usage is TRBV10-2 and J usage is TRBJ2-7; D is perhaps TRBD2 (6 bases). The CDR3 runs to 13 residues. The V and J ends lost 2 bases and 5 bases respectively, with 10 bases between them. Germline values: CDR1 WSHSY, CDR2 SAAADI. The CDR3 is CASSEVAADEQYF. The DNA for the CDR3 is TGCGCCAGCAGTGAGGTAGCGGCGGACGAGCAGTACTTC.

Only a few counts were recorded for this clonotype. The V gene is TRBV20-1, the J gene TRBJ2-1; 7 nucleotides align to TRBD2. Germline trimming cut 0 bases from V and 1 base from J; bases unmatched to any gene: 3. The CDR3 is 15 residues long. Germline V lookup: CDR1 DFQATT, CDR2 SNEGSKA (reference sequence). The CDR3 protein is CSARDWGGSYNEQFF. Written as DNA, the CDR3 is TGCAGTGCTAGAGATTGGGGGGGATCCTACAATGAGCAGTTCTTC.

The rearrangement links TRBV20-1 to TRBJ2-6; possibly TRBD1 for D (5 bases). V shed 8 bases and J shed 1 base, with 9 bases lying between them. CDR1 is DFQATT and CDR2 is SNEGSKA in the germline V gene (reference sequence). This CDR3 contains 13 residues. This CDR3 reads CSTDSSGANVLTF. For the CDR3, the DNA is TGCAGTACCGACAGTTCTGGGGCCAACGTCCTGACTTTC.

Many counts were recorded for this clonotype. The chain joins TRBV9 to TRBJ2-1; 13 positions match TRBD2. The CDR3 spans 15 residues. The V gene end was trimmed by 4 bases and the J gene end by 5 bases; junction bases not matched to a gene: 3. Germline loops: CDR1 SGDLS, CDR2 YYNGEE. CDR3 protein: CASSTGLAGHNEQFF. The CDR3 DNA reads TGTGCCAGCAGCACGGGACTAGCGGGACACAATGAGCAGTTCTTC.

The rearrangement links TRBV10-3 to TRBJ1-2; 11 positions agree with TRBD1. Germline V lookup: CDR1 ENHRY, CDR2 SYGVKD. V shed 2 bases and J 4 bases; nucleotides not matched to a gene: 9. This CDR3 region has 17 residues. This chain's CDR3 is CAISEGQGAPGGYGYTF. The CDR3 DNA follows: TGTGCCATCAGTGAGGGACAGGGGGCTCCCGGGGGCTATGGCTACACCTTC.

This clonotype has a handful of counts. J is TRBJ2-1 and V is TRBV6-2 or TRBV6-3, with D perhaps TRBD1 or TRBD2 (5 bases each). The CDR3 covers 16 residues. Germline V gene lookup returns CDR1 MNHEY and CDR2 SVGEGT. V shed 2 bases and J shed 5 bases, with 16 bases lying between them. CDR3 in DNA: TGTGCCAGCAGTTACAAAGCCGGGACCCCGAACAATGAGCAGTTCTTC. Amino acid sequence: CASSYKAGTPNNEQFF.